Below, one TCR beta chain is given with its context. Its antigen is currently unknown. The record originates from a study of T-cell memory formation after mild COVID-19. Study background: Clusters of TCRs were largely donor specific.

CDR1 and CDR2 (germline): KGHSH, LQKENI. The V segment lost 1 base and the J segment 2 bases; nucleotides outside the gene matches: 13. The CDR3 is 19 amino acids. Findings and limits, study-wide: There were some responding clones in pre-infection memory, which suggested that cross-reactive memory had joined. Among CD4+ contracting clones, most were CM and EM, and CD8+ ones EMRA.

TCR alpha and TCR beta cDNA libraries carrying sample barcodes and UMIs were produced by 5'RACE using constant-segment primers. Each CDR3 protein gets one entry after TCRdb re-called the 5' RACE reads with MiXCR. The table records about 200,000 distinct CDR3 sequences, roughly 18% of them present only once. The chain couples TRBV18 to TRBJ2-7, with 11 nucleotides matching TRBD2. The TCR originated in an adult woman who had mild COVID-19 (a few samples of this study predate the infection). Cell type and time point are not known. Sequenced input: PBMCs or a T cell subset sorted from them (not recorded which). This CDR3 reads CASSPRSTETSGITYEQYF. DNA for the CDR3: TGTGCCAGCTCACCACGATCGACAGAGACTAGCGGGATTACCTACGAGCAGTACTTC.